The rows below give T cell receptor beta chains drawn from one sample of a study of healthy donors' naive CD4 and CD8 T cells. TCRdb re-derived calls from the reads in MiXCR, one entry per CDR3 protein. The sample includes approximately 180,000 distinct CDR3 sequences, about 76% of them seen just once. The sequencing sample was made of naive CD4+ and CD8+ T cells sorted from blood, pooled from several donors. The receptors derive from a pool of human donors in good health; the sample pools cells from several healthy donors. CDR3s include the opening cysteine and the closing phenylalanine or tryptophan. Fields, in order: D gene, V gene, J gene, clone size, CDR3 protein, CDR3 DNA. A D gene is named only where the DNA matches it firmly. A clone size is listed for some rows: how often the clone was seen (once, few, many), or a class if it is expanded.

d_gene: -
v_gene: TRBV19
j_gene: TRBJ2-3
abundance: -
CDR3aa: CASSPEQAATDTQYF
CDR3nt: TGTGCCAGTAGTCCCGAACAAGCCGCCACAGATACGCAGTATTTT

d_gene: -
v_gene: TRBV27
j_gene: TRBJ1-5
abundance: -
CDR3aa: CASSFQGEGQPQHF
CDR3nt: TGTGCCAGCAGTTTCCAGGGTGAGGGTCAGCCCCAGCATTTT

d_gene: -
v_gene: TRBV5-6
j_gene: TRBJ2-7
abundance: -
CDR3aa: CASSLWAGGGLPYEQYF
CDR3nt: TGTGCCAGCAGCTTGTGGGCAGGGGGAGGTCTCCCCTACGAGCAGTACTTC

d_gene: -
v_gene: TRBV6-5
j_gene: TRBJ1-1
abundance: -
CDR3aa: CASSSGGNKNTEAFF
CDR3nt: TGTGCCAGCAGCTCCGGGGGGAACAAGAACACTGAAGCTTTCTTT

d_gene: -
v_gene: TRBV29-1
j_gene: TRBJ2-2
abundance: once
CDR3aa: CSVGGVGVGGELFF
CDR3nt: TGCAGCGTTGGTGGGGTAGGGGTCGGCGGGGAGCTGTTTTTT

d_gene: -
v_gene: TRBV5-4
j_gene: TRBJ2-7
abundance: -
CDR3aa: CASSLGQADSYEQYF
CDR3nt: TGTGCCAGCAGCTTGGGACAGGCGGACTCCTACGAGCAGTACTTC

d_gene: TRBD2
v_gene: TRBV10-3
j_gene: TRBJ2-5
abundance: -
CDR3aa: CAISGRAGAQETQYF
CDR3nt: TGTGCCATCAGTGGACGAGCGGGGGCCCAAGAGACCCAGTACTTC

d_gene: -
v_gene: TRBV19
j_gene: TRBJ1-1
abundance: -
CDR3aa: CASSMEAAVRLNTEAFF
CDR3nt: TGTGCCAGTAGTATGGAGGCCGCTGTTCGTTTGAACACTGAAGCTTTCTTT

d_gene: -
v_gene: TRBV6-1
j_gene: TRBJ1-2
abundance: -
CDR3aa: CASSESPRGYTF
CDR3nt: TGTGCCAGCAGTGAATCCCCCCGGGGCTACACCTTC

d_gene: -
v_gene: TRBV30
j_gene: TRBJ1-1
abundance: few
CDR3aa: CAWSLQAGVTEAFF
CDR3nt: TGTGCCTGGAGTCTGCAGGCTGGGGTCACTGAAGCTTTCTTT

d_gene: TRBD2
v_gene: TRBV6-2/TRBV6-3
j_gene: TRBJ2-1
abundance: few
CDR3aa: CASSGLERGGLYNEQFF
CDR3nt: TGTGCCAGCAGTGGCCTCGAGCGGGGGGGCCTATACAATGAGCAGTTCTTC

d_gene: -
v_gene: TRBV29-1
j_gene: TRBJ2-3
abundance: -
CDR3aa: CSAETDTQYF
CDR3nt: TGCAGCGCAGAAACAGATACGCAGTATTTT

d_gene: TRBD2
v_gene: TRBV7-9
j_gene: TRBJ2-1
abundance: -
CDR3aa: CASSLVLAGGNEQFF
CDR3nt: TGTGCCAGCAGCTTAGTACTAGCGGGGGGCAATGAGCAGTTCTTC

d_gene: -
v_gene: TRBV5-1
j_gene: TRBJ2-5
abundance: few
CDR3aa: CASSKSGPQETQYF
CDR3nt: TGCGCCAGCAGCAAGAGCGGACCACAAGAGACCCAGTACTTC

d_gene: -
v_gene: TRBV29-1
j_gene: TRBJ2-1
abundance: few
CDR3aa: CSVDGPVSGAYNEQFF
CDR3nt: TGCAGCGTTGATGGACCTGTGTCGGGAGCCTACAATGAGCAGTTCTTC

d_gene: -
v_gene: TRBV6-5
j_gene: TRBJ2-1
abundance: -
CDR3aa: CASSYSGTFNEQFF
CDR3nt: TGTGCCAGCAGTTACTCAGGGACCTTCAATGAGCAGTTCTTC

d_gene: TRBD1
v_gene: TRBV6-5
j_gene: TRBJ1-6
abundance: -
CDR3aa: CASSSRTGRDSPLHF
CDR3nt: TGTGCCAGCAGTTCAAGGACAGGGAGGGATTCACCCCTCCACTTT

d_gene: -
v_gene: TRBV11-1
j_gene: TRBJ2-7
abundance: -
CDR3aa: CASSFSDGSSYEQYF
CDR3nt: TGTGCCAGCAGCTTCTCGGACGGGAGCTCCTACGAGCAGTACTTC

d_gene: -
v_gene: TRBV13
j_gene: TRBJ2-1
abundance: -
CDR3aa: CASTSGSYNEQFF
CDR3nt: TGTGCCAGCACCTCCGGGAGCTACAATGAGCAGTTCTTC

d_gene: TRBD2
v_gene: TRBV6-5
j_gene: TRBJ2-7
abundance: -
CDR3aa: CASSYYRDYYEQYF
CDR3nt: TGTGCCAGCAGTTACTACCGGGACTACTACGAGCAGTACTTC

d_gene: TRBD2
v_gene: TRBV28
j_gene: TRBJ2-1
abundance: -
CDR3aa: CASSSLAASYNEQFF
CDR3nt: TGTGCCAGCAGTTCGCTAGCGGCCTCCTACAATGAGCAGTTCTTC

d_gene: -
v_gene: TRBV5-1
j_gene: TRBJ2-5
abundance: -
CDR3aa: CASSYKQGGETQYF
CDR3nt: TGCGCCAGCAGCTATAAACAGGGTGGGGAGACCCAGTACTTC

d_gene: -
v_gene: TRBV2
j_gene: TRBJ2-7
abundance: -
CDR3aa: CASSGQFSYEQYF
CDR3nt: TGTGCCAGCAGTGGACAGTTTTCCTACGAGCAGTACTTC

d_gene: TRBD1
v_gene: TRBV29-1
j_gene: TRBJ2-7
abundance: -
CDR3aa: CSAQTGSAYEQYF
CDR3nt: TGCAGCGCTCAGACAGGGAGCGCCTACGAGCAGTACTTC

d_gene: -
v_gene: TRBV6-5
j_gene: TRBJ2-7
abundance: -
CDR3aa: CASSYGRGYEQHF
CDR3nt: TGTGCCAGCAGTTACGGCAGGGGTTACGAGCAGCACTTC

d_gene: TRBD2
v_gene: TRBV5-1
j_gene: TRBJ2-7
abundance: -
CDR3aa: CASSFGYLAGGSYEQYF
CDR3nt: TGCGCCAGCAGCTTCGGTTATCTAGCGGGAGGGTCCTACGAGCAGTACTTC

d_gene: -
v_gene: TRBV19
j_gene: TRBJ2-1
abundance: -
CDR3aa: CASNAGGNYNEQFF
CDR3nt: TGTGCCAGCAACGCTGGGGGCAACTACAATGAGCAGTTCTTC

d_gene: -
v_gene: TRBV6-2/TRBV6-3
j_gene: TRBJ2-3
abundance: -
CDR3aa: CASRNRLESHTDTQYF
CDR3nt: TGTGCCAGCAGAAATCGACTAGAGTCGCACACAGATACGCAGTATTTT

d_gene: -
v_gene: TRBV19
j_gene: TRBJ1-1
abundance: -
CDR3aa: CASSIIGGETEAFF
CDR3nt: TGTGCCAGTAGTATAATAGGGGGAGAGACTGAAGCTTTCTTT

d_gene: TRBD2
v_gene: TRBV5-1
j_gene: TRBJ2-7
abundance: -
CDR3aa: CASSSGLAGAIYEQYF
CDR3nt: TGCGCCAGCAGCTCGGGACTAGCGGGAGCTATTTACGAGCAGTACTTC

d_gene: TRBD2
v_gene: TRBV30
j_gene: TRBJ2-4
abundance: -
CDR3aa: CAGQTSGRRNIQYF
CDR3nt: TGTGCCGGACAGACTAGCGGGAGAAGAAACATTCAGTACTTC

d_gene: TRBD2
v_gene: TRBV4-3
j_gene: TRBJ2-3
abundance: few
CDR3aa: CASSQEGLAGTDTQYF
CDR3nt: TGCGCCAGCAGCCAAGAGGGACTAGCGGGGACAGATACGCAGTATTTT

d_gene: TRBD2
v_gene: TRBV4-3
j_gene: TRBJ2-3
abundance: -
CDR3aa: CASSHEGLSGTIDTQYF
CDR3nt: TGCGCCAGCAGCCATGAAGGCCTTAGCGGGACTATAGATACGCAGTATTTT

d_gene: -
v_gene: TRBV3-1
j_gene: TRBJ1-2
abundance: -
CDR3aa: CASSQDLAQLGGYGYTF
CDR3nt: TGTGCCAGCAGCCAAGATTTAGCCCAGCTGGGCGGCTATGGCTACACCTTC

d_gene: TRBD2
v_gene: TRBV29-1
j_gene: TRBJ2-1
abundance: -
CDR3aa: CSVERAGEIYNEQFF
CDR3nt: TGCAGCGTTGAGCGAGCGGGAGAGATATACAATGAGCAGTTCTTC

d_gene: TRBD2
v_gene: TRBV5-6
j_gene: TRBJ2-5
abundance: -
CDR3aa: CASSFASGAVGAQYF
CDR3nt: TGTGCCAGCAGCTTTGCTAGCGGGGCTGTTGGGGCCCAGTACTTC

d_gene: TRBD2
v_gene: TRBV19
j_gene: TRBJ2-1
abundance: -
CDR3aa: CASSVISGTSSYNEQFF
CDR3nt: TGTGCCAGTAGTGTTATTTCCGGGACTAGCTCCTACAATGAGCAGTTCTTC

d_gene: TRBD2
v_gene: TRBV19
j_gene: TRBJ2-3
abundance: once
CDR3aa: CASSWRGTQYF
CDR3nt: TGTGCCAGTAGTTGGCGGGGGACGCAGTATTTT

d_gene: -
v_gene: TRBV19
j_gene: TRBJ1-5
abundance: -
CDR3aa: CASSMGTGLPDLGQPQHF
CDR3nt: TGTGCCAGTAGTATGGGAACGGGACTCCCGGACCTAGGTCAGCCCCAGCATTTT

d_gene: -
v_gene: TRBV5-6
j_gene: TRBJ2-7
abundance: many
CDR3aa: CASSLGSLASEQYF
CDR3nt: TGTGCCAGCAGCTTGGGGTCACTAGCCAGCGAGCAGTACTTC

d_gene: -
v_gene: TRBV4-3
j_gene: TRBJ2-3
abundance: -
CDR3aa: CASSQAGGASTDTQYF
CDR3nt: TGCGCCAGCAGCCAAGCAGGAGGGGCTAGCACAGATACGCAGTATTTT

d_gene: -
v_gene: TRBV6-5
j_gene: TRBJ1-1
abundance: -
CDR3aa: CASSSRGHRLRWTEAFF
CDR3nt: TGTGCCAGCAGTTCCAGGGGTCACAGGTTGCGGTGGACTGAAGCTTTCTTT

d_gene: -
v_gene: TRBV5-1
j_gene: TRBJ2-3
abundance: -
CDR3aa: CASSLERDTQYF
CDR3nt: TGCGCCAGCAGCTTGGAACGCGATACGCAGTATTTT

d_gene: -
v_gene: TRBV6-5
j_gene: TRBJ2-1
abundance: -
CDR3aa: CASSYQNYLRIF
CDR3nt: TGTGCCAGCAGTTACCAAAACTATCTACGTATCTTC

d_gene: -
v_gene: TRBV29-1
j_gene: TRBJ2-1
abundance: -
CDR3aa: CSVEPAEFYNEQFF
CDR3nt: TGCAGCGTTGAGCCAGCGGAGTTTTACAATGAGCAGTTCTTC

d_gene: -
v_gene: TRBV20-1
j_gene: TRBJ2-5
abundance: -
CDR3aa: CSATGYGETQYF
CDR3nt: TGCAGTGCTACTGGGTACGGAGAGACCCAGTACTTC

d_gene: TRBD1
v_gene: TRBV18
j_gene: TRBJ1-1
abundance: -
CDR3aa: CASSQIQGAAPTEAFF
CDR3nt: TGTGCCAGCTCACAAATACAGGGGGCGGCCCCTACTGAAGCTTTCTTT

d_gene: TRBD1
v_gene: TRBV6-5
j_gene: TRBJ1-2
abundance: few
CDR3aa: CASSYSQDRANYGYTF
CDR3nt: TGTGCCAGCAGTTATTCGCAAGACAGGGCCAACTATGGCTACACCTTC

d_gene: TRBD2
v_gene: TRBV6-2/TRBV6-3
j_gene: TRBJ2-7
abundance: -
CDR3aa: CASSDGLAGINEQYF
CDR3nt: TGTGCCAGCAGTGACGGGCTAGCGGGAATTAACGAGCAGTACTTC

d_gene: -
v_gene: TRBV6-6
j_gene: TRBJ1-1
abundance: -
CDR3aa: CASSYSTPGREWGEAFF
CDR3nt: TGTGCCAGCAGTTACTCTACCCCAGGGCGGGAATGGGGTGAAGCTTTCTTT